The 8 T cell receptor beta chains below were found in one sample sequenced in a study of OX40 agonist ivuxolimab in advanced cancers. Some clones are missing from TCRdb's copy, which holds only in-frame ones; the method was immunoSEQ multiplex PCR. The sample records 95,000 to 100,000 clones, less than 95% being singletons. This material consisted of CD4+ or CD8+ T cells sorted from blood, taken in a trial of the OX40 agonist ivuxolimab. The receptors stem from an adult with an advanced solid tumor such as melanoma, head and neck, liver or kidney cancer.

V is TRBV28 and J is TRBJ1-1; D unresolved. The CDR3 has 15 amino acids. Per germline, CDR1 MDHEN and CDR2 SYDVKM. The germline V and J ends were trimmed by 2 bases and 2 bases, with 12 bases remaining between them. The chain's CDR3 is CASSLIGFLNTEAFF. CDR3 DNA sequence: TGTGCCAGCAGTTTAATAGGGTTTTTAAACACTGAAGCTTTCTTT.

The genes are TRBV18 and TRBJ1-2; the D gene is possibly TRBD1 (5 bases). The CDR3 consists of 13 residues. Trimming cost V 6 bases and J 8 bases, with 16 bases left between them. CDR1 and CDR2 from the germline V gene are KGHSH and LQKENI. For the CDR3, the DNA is TGTGCCAGCTCCCTAACTGCGGGGGAAGGCTACACCTTC. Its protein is CASSLTAGEGYTF.

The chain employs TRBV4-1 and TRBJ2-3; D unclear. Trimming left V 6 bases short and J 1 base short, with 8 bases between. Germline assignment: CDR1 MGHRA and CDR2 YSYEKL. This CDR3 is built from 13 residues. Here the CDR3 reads CASSDGRTDTQYF. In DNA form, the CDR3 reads TGCGCCAGCAGTGACGGACGCACAGATACGCAGTATTTT.

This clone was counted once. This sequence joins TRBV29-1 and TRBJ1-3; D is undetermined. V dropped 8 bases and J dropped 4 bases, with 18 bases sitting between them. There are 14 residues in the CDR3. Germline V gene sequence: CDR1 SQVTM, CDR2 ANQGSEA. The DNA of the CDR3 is TGCAGCATTTCCCAGGTCGGGCAAGGAAACACCATATATTTT. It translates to CSISQVGQGNTIYF.

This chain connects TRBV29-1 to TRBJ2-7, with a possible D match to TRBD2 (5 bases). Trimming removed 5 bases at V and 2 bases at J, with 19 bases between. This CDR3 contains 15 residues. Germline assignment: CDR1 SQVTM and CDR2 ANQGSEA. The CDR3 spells CSVLPRTNGAYEQYF. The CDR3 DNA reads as TGCAGCGTTCTCCCCCGAACGAACGGGGCCTACGAGCAGTACTTC.

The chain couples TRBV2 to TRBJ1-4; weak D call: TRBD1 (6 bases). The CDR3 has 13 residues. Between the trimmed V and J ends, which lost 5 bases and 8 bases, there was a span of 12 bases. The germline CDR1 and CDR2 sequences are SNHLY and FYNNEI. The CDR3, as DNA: TGTGCCAGCAGTAAGGACAGCACGGAAAAACTGTTTTTT. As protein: CASSKDSTEKLFF.

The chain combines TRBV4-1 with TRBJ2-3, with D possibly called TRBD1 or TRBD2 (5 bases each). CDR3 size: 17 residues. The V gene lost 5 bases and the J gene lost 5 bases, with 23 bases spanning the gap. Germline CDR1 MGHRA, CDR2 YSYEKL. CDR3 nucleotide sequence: TGCGCCAGCAGCTACCGGGGCGGCCTTCAACGGGAAGATACGCAGTATTTT. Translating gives CASSYRGGLQREDTQYF.

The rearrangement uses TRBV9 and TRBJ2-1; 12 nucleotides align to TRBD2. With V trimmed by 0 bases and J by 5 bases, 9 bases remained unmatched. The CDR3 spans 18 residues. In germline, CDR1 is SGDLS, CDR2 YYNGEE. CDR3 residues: CASSVGLAGVMGDNEQFF. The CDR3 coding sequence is TGTGCCAGCAGCGTAGGACTAGCGGGAGTAATGGGCGACAATGAGCAGTTCTTC.